What follows describes a single T cell receptor beta chain. Its cognate antigen is unknown. The data derive from a study of cytomegalovirus exposure and HLA in healthy donors. Study-wide findings and caveats: A later analysis reportedly identified an Asian-associated ancestry cluster as carrying fewer N-insertions than the roughly 720-donor mean. Later genetic work tied a missense DCLRE1C variant to beta-chain V and J trimming. In an earlier analysis, about 87% or about 30%: the productive usage of most TCR beta V segments. A further, later analysis showed that HLA-associated TCR beta chains (compared with equally common others) were more clonally expanded.

The PCR contained 60 Vbeta and 13 Jbeta primers. Data came from immunoSEQ multiplex PCR; TCRdb stores just in-frame clones and leaves some out. The data contain 250,000 or so clones, 92% of them singletons. Germline-derived CDR1 and CDR2 are SEHNR and FQNEAQ (reference sequence). This CDR3 spans 15 amino acids. Trimming took 5 bases from V and 2 from J; bases not matched to a gene: 5. The V and J genes are TRBV7-9 and TRBJ2-1; TRBD1 matches at 8 bases. The sequencing input was PBMCs. The TCR was taken from a girl aged 2-10 years in good health and CMV-seronegative. DNA for the CDR3: TGTGCCAGCAGCCCGGACAGGGAGGCCTACAATGAGCAGTTCTTC. Translating gives CASSPDREAYNEQFF.